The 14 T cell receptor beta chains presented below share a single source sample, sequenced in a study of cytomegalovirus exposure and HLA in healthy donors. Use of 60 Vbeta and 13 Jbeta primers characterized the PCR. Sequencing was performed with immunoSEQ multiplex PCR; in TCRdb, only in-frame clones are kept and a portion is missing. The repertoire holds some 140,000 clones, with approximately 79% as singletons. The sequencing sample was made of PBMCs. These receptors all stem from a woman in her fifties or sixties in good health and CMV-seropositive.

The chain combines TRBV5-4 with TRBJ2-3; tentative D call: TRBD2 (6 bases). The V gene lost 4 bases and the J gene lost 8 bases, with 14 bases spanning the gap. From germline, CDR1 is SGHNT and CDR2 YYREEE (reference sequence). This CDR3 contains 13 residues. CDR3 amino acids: CASSRGEWVTQYF. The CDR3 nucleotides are TGTGCCAGCAGCCGCGGGGAGTGGGTTACGCAGTATTTT.

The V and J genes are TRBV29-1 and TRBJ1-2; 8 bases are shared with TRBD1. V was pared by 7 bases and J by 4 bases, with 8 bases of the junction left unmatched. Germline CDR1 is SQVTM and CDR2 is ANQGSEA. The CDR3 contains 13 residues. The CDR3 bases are TGCAGCGCAACAGGACAGGGCCTCTATGGCTACACCTTC. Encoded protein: CSATGQGLYGYTF.

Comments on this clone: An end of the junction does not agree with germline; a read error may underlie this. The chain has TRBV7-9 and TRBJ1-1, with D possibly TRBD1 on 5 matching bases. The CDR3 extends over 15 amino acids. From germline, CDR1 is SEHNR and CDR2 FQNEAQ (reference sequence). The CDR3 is CSSRAPTVLNTEAFF. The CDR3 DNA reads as TGTTCCAGCAGGGCTCCGACAGTTCTGAACACTGAAGCTTTCTTT.

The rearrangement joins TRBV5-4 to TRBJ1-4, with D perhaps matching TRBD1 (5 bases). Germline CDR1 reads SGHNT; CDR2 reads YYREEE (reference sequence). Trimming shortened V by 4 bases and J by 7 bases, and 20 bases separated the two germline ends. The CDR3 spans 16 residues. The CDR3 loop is CASSERQLSGVEKLFF. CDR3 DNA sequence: TGTGCCAGCAGCGAAAGACAGTTATCGGGGGTTGAAAAACTGTTTTTT.

The CDR3 bases are TGTGCCAGCAGCAAACGACAGGAGATGGATGAGCAGTTCTTC. Residues: CASSKRQEMDEQFF. This chain links TRBV9 with TRBJ2-1; weak D call: TRBD1 (6 bases). The ends were cut back, 4 bases at V and 8 bases at J, with 16 bases in the middle. The CDR3 has 14 residues. Germline-derived CDR1 and CDR2 are SGDLS and YYNGEE. Using reference TRBV9 and TRBJ2-1 for the parts outside the CDR3, the full variable domain is DSGVTQTPKHLITATGQRVTLRCSPRSGDLSVYWYQQSLDQGLQFLIQYYNGEERAKGNILERFSAQQFPDLHSELNLSSLELGDSALYFCASSKRQEMDEQFFGPGTRLTVL.

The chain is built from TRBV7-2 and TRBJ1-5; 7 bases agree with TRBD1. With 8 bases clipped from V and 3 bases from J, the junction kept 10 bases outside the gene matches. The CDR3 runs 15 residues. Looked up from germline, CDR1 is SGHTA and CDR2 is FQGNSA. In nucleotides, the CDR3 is TGTGCCAGCTCCCAGGGGGTTAATCCCAATCAGCCCCAGCATTTT. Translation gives CASSQGVNPNQPQHF.

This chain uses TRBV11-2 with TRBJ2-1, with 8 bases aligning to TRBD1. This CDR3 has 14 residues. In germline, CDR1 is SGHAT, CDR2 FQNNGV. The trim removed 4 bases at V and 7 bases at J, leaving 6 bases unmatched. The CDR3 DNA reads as TGTGCCAGCAGCTCCCACAGGGGGAGAAATGAGCAGTTCTTC. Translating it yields CASSSHRGRNEQFF. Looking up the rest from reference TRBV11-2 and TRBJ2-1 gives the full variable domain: EAGVAQSPRYKIIEKRQSVAFWCNPISGHATLYWYQQILGQGPKLLIQFQNNGVVDDSQLPKDRFSAERLKGVDSTLKIQPAKLEDSAVYLCASSSHRGRNEQFFGPGTRLTVL.

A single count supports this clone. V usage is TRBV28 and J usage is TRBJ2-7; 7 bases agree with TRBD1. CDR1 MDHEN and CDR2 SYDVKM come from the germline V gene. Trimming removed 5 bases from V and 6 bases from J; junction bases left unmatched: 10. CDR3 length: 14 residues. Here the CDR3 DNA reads TGTGCCAGCAGTCAAGACAGGGCACTGCTCGAGCAGTACTTC. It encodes CASSQDRALLEQYF.

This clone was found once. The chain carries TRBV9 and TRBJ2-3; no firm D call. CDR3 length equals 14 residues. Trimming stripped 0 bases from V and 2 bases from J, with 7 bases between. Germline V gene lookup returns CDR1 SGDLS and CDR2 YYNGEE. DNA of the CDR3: TGTGCCAGCAGCGTAGATTTGGCCACAGATACGCAGTATTTT. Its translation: CASSVDLATDTQYF.

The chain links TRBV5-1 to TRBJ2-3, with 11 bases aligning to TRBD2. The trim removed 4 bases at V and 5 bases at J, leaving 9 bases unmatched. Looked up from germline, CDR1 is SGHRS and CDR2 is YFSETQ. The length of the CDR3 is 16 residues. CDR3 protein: CASSEGGLAGGDTQYF. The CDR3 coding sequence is TGCGCCAGCAGCGAGGGCGGGCTAGCGGGGGGAGATACGCAGTATTTT.

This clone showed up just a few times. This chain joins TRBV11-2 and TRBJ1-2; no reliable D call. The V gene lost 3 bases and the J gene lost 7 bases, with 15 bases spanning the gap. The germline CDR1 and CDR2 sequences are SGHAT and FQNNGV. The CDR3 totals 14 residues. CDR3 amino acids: CASSFLAGLGGYTF. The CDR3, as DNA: TGTGCCAGCAGCTTTCTTGCCGGGTTAGGTGGCTACACCTTC.

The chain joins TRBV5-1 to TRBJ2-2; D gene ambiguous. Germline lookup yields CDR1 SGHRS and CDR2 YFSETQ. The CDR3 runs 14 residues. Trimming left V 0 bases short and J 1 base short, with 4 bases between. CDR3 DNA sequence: TGCGCCAGCAGCTTGGGACTGAACACCGGGGAGCTGTTTTTT. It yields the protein CASSLGLNTGELFF.

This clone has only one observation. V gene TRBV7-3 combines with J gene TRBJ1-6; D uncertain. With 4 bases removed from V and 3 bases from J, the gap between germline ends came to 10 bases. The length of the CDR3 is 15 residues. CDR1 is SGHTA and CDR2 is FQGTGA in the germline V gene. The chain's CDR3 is CASSSDGYYNSPLHF. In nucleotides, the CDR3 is TGTGCCAGCAGCTCCGACGGGTACTATAATTCACCCCTCCACTTT.

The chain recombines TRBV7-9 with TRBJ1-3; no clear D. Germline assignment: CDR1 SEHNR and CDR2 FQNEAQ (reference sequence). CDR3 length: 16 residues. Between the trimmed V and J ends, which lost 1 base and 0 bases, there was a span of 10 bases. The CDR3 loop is CASSLGAASSGNTIYF. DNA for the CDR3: TGTGCCAGCAGCTTAGGAGCAGCGTCCTCTGGAAACACCATATATTTT.